The next 23 T cell receptor beta chains were all read from a single sample in a study of long-term antiretroviral therapy in people with HIV. The authors ran the immunoSEQ assay, v3.0, at survey level. Repertoires were generated with immunoSEQ multiplex PCR, while TCRdb's copy carries only in-frame clones and drops some. The sample holds fewer than 20,000 clones, 80% to 90% seen once. The input for sequencing was unsorted PBMCs, taken 4.2 years after starting antiretroviral therapy. Receptors were obtained from a middle-aged man with HIV.

This chain connects TRBV20-1 to TRBJ2-5; D not certain. The length of the CDR3 is 10 residues. Germline V gene lookup returns CDR1 DFQATT and CDR2 SNEGSKA (reference sequence). The V and J ends lost 5 bases and 5 bases respectively, with 6 bases between them. The CDR3 DNA sequence: TGCAGTGCTCGCCAGGAGACCCAGTACTTC. Encoded protein: CSARQETQYF.

Here the CDR3 reads CASSSGLAGTYEQYF. In DNA, the CDR3 is TGCGCCAGCAGCTCGGGACTAGCGGGGACCTACGAGCAGTACTTC. The chain links TRBV5-1 to TRBJ2-7, with 13 positions matching TRBD2. The germline V gene has CDR1 SGHRS and CDR2 YFSETQ. V lost 3 bases, J lost 2 bases, and 2 bases stayed unmatched. This CDR3 spans 15 amino acids.

V is TRBV5-4 and J is TRBJ1-6; 8 bases line up with TRBD1. J gave up 4 bases and V 4 bases, and 4 bases lay outside the gene matches. The CDR3 covers 15 residues. The germline V gene has CDR1 SGHNT and CDR2 YYREEE (reference sequence). CDR3 DNA sequence: TGTGCCAGCAGCAGACAGGGGAATTATAATTCACCCCTCCACTTT. This codes for CASSRQGNYNSPLHF.

This sequence joins TRBV20-1 and TRBJ2-1; D not resolved. Germline values: CDR1 DFQATT, CDR2 SNEGSKA (reference sequence). V shed 6 bases and J shed 3 bases, with 6 bases lying between them. The CDR3 is 11 amino acids. For the CDR3, the DNA is TGCAGTGCCGCTGACTACAATGAGCAGTTCTTC. Translated, it gives CSAADYNEQFF.

The chain employs TRBV5-4 and TRBJ1-1, with D uncertain. The germline gives CDR1 SGHNT, CDR2 YYREEE (reference sequence). The CDR3 has 14 amino acids. V lost 4 bases and J 1 base, leaving 11 bases between the germline ends. CDR3: CASSPSRRNTEAFF. CDR3 DNA sequence: TGTGCCAGCAGCCCTAGCCGGAGGAACACTGAAGCTTTCTTT. The entire variable domain, with the rest obtained from reference TRBV5-4 and TRBJ1-1, is as follows: ETGVTQSPTHLIKTRGQQVTLRCSSQSGHNTVSWYQQALGQGPQFIFQYYREEENGRGNFPPRFSGLQFPNYSSELNVNALELDDSALYLCASSPSRRNTEAFFGQGTRLTVV.

This clone was observed a single time. This sequence joins TRBV5-1 and TRBJ2-2, with D perhaps TRBD1 or TRBD2 (5 bases each). Germline assignment: CDR1 SGHRS and CDR2 YFSETQ. The V end lost 0 bases, the J end lost 0 bases, and 6 bases lay between the germline ends. The CDR3 length is 15 residues. Written as DNA, the CDR3 is TGCGCCAGCAGCTTGGGGGGGTCGAACACCGGGGAGCTGTTTTTT. This translates into CASSLGGSNTGELFF.

This sequence joins TRBV28 and TRBJ2-7, with 9 nucleotides matching TRBD1. This CDR3 region has 16 residues. V lost 7 bases to trimming and J lost 3 bases; unmatched junction nucleotides: 13. In germline, CDR1 is MDHEN, CDR2 SYDVKM. The CDR3 DNA reads as TGTGCCAGCACCCAAATCGGGACAGGGTATGACTACGAGCAGTACTTC. This gives the protein CASTQIGTGYDYEQYF.

This rearrangement joins TRBV15 to TRBJ2-3, with 7 nucleotides matching TRBD2. The germline V gene encodes CDR1 LNHNV and CDR2 YYDKDF (reference sequence). V was clipped by 6 bases and J by 1 base; unmatched bases: 10. The CDR3 is made up of 16 amino acids. The CDR3 sequence: CATSLGRAGGTDTQYF. In DNA form, the CDR3 reads TGTGCCACCAGTCTCGGAAGGGCGGGGGGCACAGATACGCAGTATTTT.

The chain combines TRBV11-2 with TRBJ1-1; TRBD1 matches 9 bases. The J segment lost 0 bases and the V segment lost 5 bases, leaving 7 bases of the junction unmatched. This CDR3 region has 16 residues. CDR1 and CDR2 (germline): SGHAT, FQNNGV. Here the CDR3 reads CASSQPGTGLNTEAFF. The CDR3 DNA follows: TGTGCCAGCAGCCAACCCGGGACAGGGCTGAACACTGAAGCTTTCTTT.

The rearrangement links TRBV5-4 to TRBJ1-1, with TRBD1 as a possible D gene (5 bases). Germline values: CDR1 SGHNT, CDR2 YYREEE (reference sequence). The CDR3 contains 15 residues. Trimming cost V 4 bases and J 2 bases, with 15 bases left between them. CDR3 sequence (DNA): TGTGCCAGCAGCCCTACACCAGGGACCAACACTGAAGCTTTCTTT. Protein product: CASSPTPGTNTEAFF.

This chain joins TRBV29-1 and TRBJ2-7, with unresolved D. Trimming shortened V by 1 base and J by 5 bases, and 6 bases separated the two germline ends. CDR3 length equals 11 residues. Germline V gives CDR1 SQVTM, CDR2 ANQGSEA. The CDR3 reads CSVEVLNEQYF. The DNA of the CDR3 is TGCAGCGTTGAAGTTCTGAACGAGCAGTACTTC.

The V gene is TRBV5-6, the J gene TRBJ2-7; TRBD2 might be the D (6 bases). CDR1 is SGHDT, CDR2 YYEEEE, per germline. The CDR3 is 15 residues long. Trimming removed 4 bases from V and 3 bases from J, with 17 bases in between. CDR3 in DNA: TGTGCCAGCAGCCTTCGGCAGGCGGGATACTACGAGCAGTACTTC. Protein: CASSLRQAGYYEQYF.

The chain combines TRBV19 with TRBJ2-7; D might be TRBD1 (6 bases). Trimming left V 8 bases short and J 2 bases short, with 16 bases between. The CDR3 is made up of 14 amino acids. CDR1 LNHDA and CDR2 SQIVND come from the germline V gene (reference sequence). The CDR3: CASSPWQGTYEQYF. CDR3 DNA: TGTGCCAGTTCTCCATGGCAGGGGACCTACGAGCAGTACTTC.

The count of this clone is one. V is TRBV18 and J is TRBJ1-1; D possibly corresponds to TRBD1 (5 bases). Germline CDR1 is KGHSH and CDR2 is LQKENI. This CDR3 spans 13 amino acids. Trimming left V 7 bases short and J 2 bases short, with 11 bases between. CDR3 region: CASLRGLNTEAFF. As DNA, the CDR3 is TGTGCCAGCTTGAGGGGATTAAACACTGAAGCTTTCTTT. The entire variable domain, with the rest obtained from reference TRBV18 and TRBJ1-1, is as follows: NAGVMQNPRHLVRRRGQEARLRCSPMKGHSHVYWYRQLPEEGLKFMVYLQKENIIDESGMPKERFSAEFPKEGPSILRIQQVVRGDSAAYFCASLRGLNTEAFFGQGTRLTVV.

The V call is TRBV5-1, the J call TRBJ2-3; D is undetermined. V dropped 0 bases and J dropped 0 bases, with 8 bases sitting between them. There are 15 residues in the CDR3. CDR1 is SGHRS and CDR2 is YFSETQ in the germline V gene. CDR3 coding DNA: TGCGCCAGCAGCTTGGGGACGGCTAGCACAGATACGCAGTATTTT. Its translation: CASSLGTASTDTQYF. The variable domain in full, completed from reference TRBV5-1 and TRBJ2-3, reads KAGVTQTPRYLIKTRGQQVTLSCSPISGHRSVSWYQQTPGQGLQFLFEYFSETQRNKGNFPGRFSGRQFSNSRSEMNVSTLELGDSALYLCASSLGTASTDTQYFGPGTRLTVL.

The chain combines TRBV7-8 with TRBJ2-3, with 10 bases aligning to TRBD1. Germline loops: CDR1 SGHVS, CDR2 FQNEAQ. With 4 bases clipped from V and 3 bases from J, the junction kept 4 bases outside the gene matches. This CDR3 has 15 residues. The CDR3 loop reads CASSSGQGKTDTQYF. The CDR3 DNA follows: TGTGCCAGCAGCTCGGGACAGGGGAAAACAGATACGCAGTATTTT.

This chain uses TRBV10-3 with TRBJ1-6; TRBD1 agrees at 8 bases. V was pared by 9 bases and J by 1 base, with 5 bases of the junction left unmatched. The germline gives CDR1 ENHRY, CDR2 SYGVKD. The CDR3 covers 15 residues. The CDR3 nucleotides read TGTGCCATACAGGGGGACGGTTCCTATAATTCACCCCTCCACTTT. Residues: CAIQGDGSYNSPLHF.

The gene calls are TRBV12-5 and TRBJ1-5, with TRBD1 matching 7 bases. CDR3 length: 17 residues. The J segment lost 10 bases and the V segment lost 6 bases, leaving 21 bases of the junction unmatched. Germline V gene sequence: CDR1 LGHNT, CDR2 FRNRAP. CDR3 nucleotides: TGTGCTAGTGGATTAGCGACAGGGAGTACAGCAATCAGCCCCCAGCATTTT. Protein: CASGLATGSTAISPQHF.

The rearrangement uses TRBV9 and TRBJ1-2; 7 bases align to TRBD1. Per the germline V gene, CDR1 is SGDLS and CDR2 is YYNGEE. The V and J ends lost 0 bases and 4 bases, in that order; junction bases with no gene match: 9. The CDR3 extends over 16 amino acids. The CDR3 protein is CASSVAPRTGIYGYTF. CDR3 DNA sequence: TGTGCCAGCAGCGTAGCCCCCAGGACAGGAATCTATGGCTACACCTTC.

The genes are TRBV6-5 and TRBJ1-1; D is undetermined. Trimming took 0 bases from V and 1 from J, leaving 3 bases between them. This CDR3 has 13 residues. Germline V gene sequence: CDR1 MNHEY, CDR2 SVGAGI. CDR3 nucleotide sequence: TGTGCCAGCAGTTACTCGTGGAACACTGAAGCTTTCTTT. Its translation is CASSYSWNTEAFF.

This chain uses TRBV6-6 with TRBJ1-5, with D unresolved. The CDR3 runs 12 residues. The V gene's germline CDR1 is MNHNY and CDR2 SVGAGI (reference sequence). With 7 bases removed from V and 4 bases from J, the gap between germline ends came to 8 bases. CDR3 in amino acids: CASTLGNQPQHF. The CDR3 nucleotides read TGTGCCAGCACCCTCGGGAATCAGCCCCAGCATTTT.

The gene calls are TRBV11-3 and TRBJ1-1, with D maybe TRBD1 (5 bases). The V gene lost 4 bases and the J gene lost 7 bases, with 10 bases spanning the gap. Germline V gives CDR1 SGHNT, CDR2 YENEEA. This CDR3 is 12 amino acids long. CDR3 residues: CASSSRGNEAFF. The CDR3, as DNA: TGTGCCAGCAGCTCGCGGGGGAATGAAGCTTTCTTT.

The chain uses TRBV5-6 and TRBJ2-5, with 9 bases lining up with TRBD1. J lost 4 bases, V lost 2 bases, and 3 bases had no gene match. Germline loops: CDR1 SGHDT, CDR2 YYEEEE. CDR3 length equals 14 residues. The CDR3 DNA is TGTGCCAGCAGCTTCGGGACAGGGATAGAGACCCAGTACTTC. Translating it yields CASSFGTGIETQYF.